These 15 T cell receptor beta chains were all obtained from the same sample, sequenced in a study of CD8 T cells in ankylosing spondylitis. TCRdb independently ran MiXCR on the 5' RACE reads; one entry per CDR3 protein. The sample has more than 200,000 distinct CDR3 sequences; roughly a quarter are singletons. Sequencing was carried out using blood, either unsorted or a sorted T cell fraction (not recorded which). All receptors derive from a male donor with ankylosing spondylitis or in good health (not recorded which).

The genes are TRBV4-2 and TRBJ2-6, with D possibly matching TRBD1 (5 bases). This CDR3 has 17 residues. Trimming removed 4 bases from V and 0 bases from J, with 13 bases in between. Germline CDR1 LGHNA, CDR2 YNFKEQ. The CDR3 is CASSRGQGSSGANVLTF. DNA for the CDR3: TGTGCCAGCAGCCGTGGGCAGGGAAGCTCTGGGGCCAACGTCCTGACTTTC.

This clonotype was picked up many times. V usage is TRBV25-1 and J usage is TRBJ2-7; 9 bases are a match to TRBD1. Trimming took 3 bases from V and 0 from J; bases not matched to a gene: 9. The germline V gene encodes CDR1 MGHDK and CDR2 SYGVNS. The CDR3 is 17 amino acids. Here the CDR3 reads CASSEANRGRGSYEQYF. CDR3 DNA: TGTGCCAGCAGTGAGGCTAACAGGGGGCGAGGCTCCTACGAGCAGTACTTC.

This clonotype showed up just a few times. This rearrangement joins TRBV4-2 to TRBJ2-1; D possibly corresponds to TRBD1 (5 bases). This CDR3 comprises 13 residues. Trimming took 0 bases from V and 7 from J, leaving 7 bases between them. The germline V gene has CDR1 LGHNA and CDR2 YNFKEQ. The CDR3 DNA is TGTGCCAGCAGCCAAGAGGGGCTAAATGAGCAGTTCTTC. Translated, it gives CASSQEGLNEQFF.

The chain couples TRBV29-1 to TRBJ2-2, with D unclear. V gave up 6 bases and J gave up 1 base, with 18 bases separating them. Germline-derived CDR1 and CDR2 are SQVTM and ANQGSEA. This CDR3 contains 16 residues. The chain's CDR3 is CSVPPKGRENTGELFF. CDR3 bases: TGCAGCGTCCCCCCTAAGGGAAGGGAGAACACCGGGGAGCTGTTTTTT.

This clonotype has at least ten counts. The chain carries TRBV20-1 and TRBJ2-7; the D gene could be TRBD1 or TRBD2 (5 bases each). The CDR3 spans 12 residues. Trimming removed 8 bases at V and 4 bases at J, with 15 bases between. Per germline, CDR1 DFQATT and CDR2 SNEGSKA (reference sequence). This CDR3 reads CSTSGRMYEQYF. CDR3 nucleotide sequence: TGCAGTACATCGGGACGGATGTACGAGCAGTACTTC.

The genes are TRBV12-3 or TRBV12-4 and TRBJ2-1, with D possibly being TRBD1 (6 bases). V was cut by 3 bases and J by 9 bases, with 18 bases left in between. CDR3 length equals 15 residues. CDR3 residues: CASSLGTGSTGEQFF. In DNA, the CDR3 is TGTGCCAGCAGTTTGGGAACAGGGAGTACGGGTGAGCAGTTCTTC.

V is TRBV20-1 and J is TRBJ2-1; TRBD1 aligns across 11 bases. The J segment lost 9 bases and the V segment lost 6 bases, leaving 7 bases of the junction unmatched. The CDR3 is 13 amino acids. Germline V gene sequence: CDR1 DFQATT, CDR2 SNEGSKA (reference sequence). This chain's CDR3 is CSALDRGPSEQFF. The CDR3 DNA follows: TGCAGTGCCCTGGACAGGGGGCCGAGTGAGCAGTTCTTC.

This clonotype was observed many times. The chain joins TRBV20-1 to TRBJ2-3, with 15 bases fitting TRBD2. This CDR3 region has 16 residues. The germline V gene has CDR1 DFQATT and CDR2 SNEGSKA (reference sequence). Written as DNA, the CDR3 is TGCAGCGTCGGGACTAGCGGGGGGTCTAGCACAGATACGCAGTATTTT. It codes for CSVGTSGGSSTDTQYF.

This clonotype was found a few times. J is TRBJ2-6 and V is TRBV5-1, with 11 bases matching TRBD1. The ends lost 7 bases at V and 4 bases at J; junction bases unmatched: 7. Germline V lookup: CDR1 SGHRS, CDR2 YFSETQ. This CDR3 has 16 residues. The CDR3 DNA sequence: TGCGCCAGCGGACAGGGGGCGTCATCCGGGGCCAACGTCCTGACTTTC. Its protein is CASGQGASSGANVLTF. Together with reference TRBV5-1 and TRBJ2-6, the CDR3 gives the full variable domain: KAGVTQTPRYLIKTRGQQVTLSCSPISGHRSVSWYQQTPGQGLQFLFEYFSETQRNKGNFPGRFSGRQFSNSRSEMNVSTLELGDSALYLCASGQGASSGANVLTFGAGSRLTVL.

This clonotype appeared many times. The chain combines TRBV7-8 with TRBJ1-5; D is uncertain. The CDR3 runs to 13 residues. V lost 2 bases to trimming and J lost 7 bases, with 9 bases between them. Germline CDR1 is SGHVS and CDR2 is FQNEAQ. The CDR3 DNA reads TGTGCCAGCAGCTTATCCCCGGGGCAGCCCCAGCATTTT. Protein product: CASSLSPGQPQHF. Combining the CDR3 with reference TRBV7-8 and TRBJ1-5 gives the whole variable domain GAGVSQSPRYKVAKRGQDVALRCDPISGHVSLFWYQQALGQGPEFLTYFQNEAQLDKSGLPSDRFFAERPEGSVSTLKIQRTQQEDSAVYLCASSLSPGQPQHFGDGTRLSIL.

This clonotype showed up many times. This chain joins TRBV29-1 and TRBJ2-3; D not certain. Germline lookup yields CDR1 SQVTM and CDR2 ANQGSEA. This CDR3 contains 14 residues. The V and J ends lost 3 bases and 3 bases respectively, with 13 bases between them. This CDR3 reads CSVDREPGTDTQYF. The CDR3 nucleotides read TGCAGCGTTGACCGAGAGCCCGGGACAGATACGCAGTATTTT.

The V call is TRBV11-2, the J call TRBJ2-1; D is undetermined. Germline V gene data show CDR1 as SGHAT and CDR2 as FQNNGV. Trimming took off 4 bases at V and 10 bases at J, with 14 bases between the two ends. The CDR3 contains 13 residues. As DNA, the CDR3 is TGTGCCAGCAGCTCCCCCCTCCTCGGCGAGCAGTTCTTC. It yields the protein CASSSPLLGEQFF.

This clonotype was recorded many times. The V call is TRBV15, the J call TRBJ2-4; D unresolved. Trimming shortened V by 0 bases and J by 9 bases, and 3 bases separated the two germline ends. The CDR3 runs 11 residues. The germline V gene encodes CDR1 LNHNV and CDR2 YYDKDF (reference sequence). The CDR3 region has the DNA TGTGCCACCAGCAGAGATGCCATTCAGTACTTC. This sequence encodes CATSRDAIQYF. Supplemented by reference TRBV15 and TRBJ2-4, the full variable domain reads DAMVIQNPRYQVTQFGKPVTLSCSQTLNHNVMYWYQQKSSQAPKLLFHYYDKDFNNEADTPDNFQSRRPNTSFCFLDIRSPGLGDTAMYLCATSRDAIQYFGAGTRLSVL.

This clonotype occurred a few times. The rearrangement uses TRBV10-3 and TRBJ2-5; possible D gene TRBD2, 5 bases. From germline, CDR1 is ENHRY and CDR2 SYGVKD. Trimming removed 10 bases from V and 5 bases from J, with 26 bases in between. This CDR3 has 16 residues. The CDR3 sequence: CATRNAEGGRVETQYF. As DNA, the CDR3 is TGTGCCACCCGGAACGCTGAAGGAGGCCGTGTGGAGACCCAGTACTTC.

This clonotype was recorded at least ten times. V and J are TRBV12-3 or TRBV12-4 and TRBJ2-1; TRBD2 matches 7 bases. This CDR3 region has 15 residues. J lost 4 bases, V lost 4 bases, and 7 bases had no gene match. The CDR3 coding sequence is TGTGCCAGCAGTTCATCAACCGGGGGGTACAATGAGCAGTTCTTC. It translates to CASSSSTGGYNEQFF.